The rows below give T cell receptor beta chains drawn from one sample of a study of CD8+ T cells in alopecia areata. Only in-frame clones appear in the TCRdb table, and some are missing; sequencing was by immunoSEQ multiplex PCR. The data hold around 120,000 clones, with about 61% observed a single time. The starting material was CD8+ T cells sorted from blood, obtained at week 4, from a patient treated with tofacitinib. The receptors originated from a human donor with alopecia areata. CDR3s include the opening cysteine and the closing phenylalanine or tryptophan. A D gene is named only where the DNA matches it firmly. The listing skips clone size in some rows; elsewhere it reads once, few, many or a size class.

abundance	d_gene	v_gene	j_gene	CDR3nt	CDR3aa
NA	NA	TRBV4-2	TRBJ2-5	TGTGCCAGCAGCCGGGAAAACCAAGAGACCCAGTACTTC	CASSRENQETQYF
few	TRBD1	TRBV2	TRBJ1-6	TGTGCCAGCAGGGCCGGGACAGGGGATTCACCCCTCCACTTT	CASRAGTGDSPLHF
NA	NA	TRBV5-4	TRBJ2-5	TGTGCCAGCAGCTTGTGGATGACAGAGGCAGAGACCCAGTACTTC	CASSLWMTEAETQYF
NA	NA	TRBV29-1	TRBJ2-5	TGCAGCGTTGTGACAGTCGGATATGGAGAGACCCAGTACTTC	CSVVTVGYGETQYF
NA	NA	TRBV6-1	TRBJ2-7	TGTGCCAGCAGCCGCCTCCTGGGGTCCGAGTACGAGCAGTACTTC	CASSRLLGSEYEQYF
NA	TRBD2	TRBV7-9	TRBJ2-5	TGTGCCAGCAACCCCGGACTAGCACAAGAGACCCAGTACTTC	CASNPGLAQETQYF
NA	TRBD1	TRBV7-2	TRBJ2-7	TGTGCCAGCAGCCCGGGGCGTGGGACAGGGTCCCTGAAGCAGTACTTC	CASSPGRGTGSLKQYF
few	NA	TRBV30	TRBJ2-2	TGTGCCTGGAGTACCGGGGAGCTGTTTTTT	CAWSTGELFF
NA	NA	TRBV28	TRBJ1-1	TGTGCCAGCACCACTATTTTCACAGGGAAAGCTACAATACTTAGGGGTGAAGCTTTCTTT	CASTTIFTGKATILRGEAFF
NA	TRBD2	TRBV7-9	TRBJ2-5	TGTGCCAGCAGCCCCCAAGCGGGGGAGACCCAGTACTTC	CASSPQAGETQYF
few	NA	TRBV29-1	TRBJ2-1	TGCAGCGTTGAAGGAAGCTGGGGCCAAGCCTACAATGAGCAGTTCTTC	CSVEGSWGQAYNEQFF
NA	NA	TRBV29-1	TRBJ1-2	TGCAGCGTTGATGGCTGGACCTATGGCTACACCTTC	CSVDGWTYGYTF
NA	TRBD1	TRBV27	TRBJ2-4	TGTGCCAGCAGCCTCGGACAGGGACACATTCAGTACTTC	CASSLGQGHIQYF
NA	NA	TRBV29-1	TRBJ2-6	TGCAGCGTGGCAAATACAGCGTTAGGGGCCAACGTCCTGACTTTC	CSVANTALGANVLTF
NA	NA	TRBV30	TRBJ2-1	TGTGCCTGGAGTGGGATAACAGCGGACAATGAGCAGTTCTTC	CAWSGITADNEQFF
NA	NA	TRBV29-1	TRBJ2-7	TGCAGCGTTGAAGGAGACGAGCAGTACTTC	CSVEGDEQYF
NA	NA	TRBV11-2	TRBJ1-2	TGTGCCAGCAGCCCGACAGCGAGAGGCTATGGCTACACCTTC	CASSPTARGYGYTF
NA	TRBD1	TRBV29-1	TRBJ1-2	TGCAGCGTTGCAGGAGGGACAGATTTCTATGGCTACACCTTC	CSVAGGTDFYGYTF